This T cell receptor beta chain is from a study of glioma-infiltrating T cells after dendritic cell vaccination. Generated by immunoSEQ multiplex PCR, the TCRdb table keeps only in-frame clones and is missing some. The sample records about 67,000 clones, around 86% being singletons. Unmatched junction bases numbered 7, after V lost 0 bases and J lost 2 bases. This CDR3 is 17 amino acids long. Germline V gene lookup returns CDR1 MNHNS and CDR2 SASEGT. The sample here was blood, taken before dendritic cell vaccination. The receptor was derived from a human donor with glioblastoma. V usage is TRBV6-1 and J usage is TRBJ2-7; TRBD2 aligns across 10 bases. The chain's CDR3 is CASSEARSSGGAYEQYF. The CDR3 DNA reads as TGTGCCAGCAGTGAAGCGCGGTCCAGCGGGGGGGCCTACGAGCAGTACTTC.